The sequence of this T cell receptor beta chain was determined in a study of CD8 T cells in Susac syndrome. CDR1 is SQVTM and CDR2 is ANQGSEA in the germline V gene. This CDR3 is 15 amino acids long. Trimming at V came to 4 bases and at J to 8 bases, leaving 13 bases not matched to a gene. With random hexamers, reverse transcription was performed on roughly 0.5 to 1 ug of RNA. The TCR beta CDR3 was amplified by immunoSEQ multiplex PCR across 54 Vbeta, 13 Jbeta. TCRdb re-analysed the immunoSEQ multiplex PCR reads in MiXCR, keeping a single row per CDR3 protein. Among around 190,000 distinct CDR3 sequences listed, over 85% were seen once. Age- and sex-matched healthy donors served as the control group.

This rearrangement joins TRBV29-1 to TRBJ1-2, with 10 bases matching TRBD1. The source of this sequence is a human donor in good health. The sample comprised CD4+ T cells from PBMCs. CDR3 DNA sequence: TGCAGCGTTGGAGGGACAGGGGATAGTCAGGGGGGCTACACCTTC. Its protein is CSVGGTGDSQGGYTF.